This TCR beta chain was sequenced in a study of blood T cell repertoires in COVID-19. On the study more broadly: The origin of the acute and convalescent COVID-19 samples was the United States, Italy and Spain.

Original handling: Amplification of reference gene primers was used by the study to estimate nucleated cell counts. Profiling relied on immunoSEQ multiplex PCR, and the TCRdb table lists in-frame clones only, not all of them. For V, J and clone size, that table is used; D and trimming come from the DNA. The sample records a few hundred thousand clones, more than 75% being singletons. The CDR3 totals 13 residues. Germline CDR1 is MNHEY and CDR2 is SMNVEV (reference sequence). V lost 6 bases and J 4 bases, leaving 12 bases between the germline ends. This TCR was sampled from a woman in her thirties or forties who had recovered from COVID-19. The source material was peripheral blood. The rearrangement uses TRBV27 and TRBJ1-1, with TRBD1 as a possible D gene (6 bases). The CDR3 bases are TGTGCCAGCAGCCAGAGGGGGAGCACTGAAGCTTTCTTT. Its translation: CASSQRGSTEAFF.